This TCR beta chain derives from a study of shared clonotypes between healthy human individuals (dated by TCRdb to 2020 to 2021). Study-wide context: The cohort comprised a couple of women and a few men aged 18 to 49 years. The study deeply sequenced blood TCR repertoires of roughly five healthy adults to estimate repertoire size and the extent of clonotype sharing between individuals. Different laboratories and diverse techniques were used to prepare libraries and sequence TCR repertoires, to increase sequencing depth and limit assay-specific biases. Each donor's leukapheresis produced roughly between about 0.8 and 8.9 billion PBMCs.

TCR CDR3 regions were amplified from genomic DNA by multiplex PCR using the deep immunoSEQ assay. For each cell subset, the extracted genomic DNA was distributed evenly across all wells of several immunoSEQ 96-well plates, and each plate served as one replicate. For unsorted PBMC, roughly 330 ng genomic DNA, equal to 32,000 or so T cell genomes, was loaded into each replicate PCR. Genomic DNA from unsorted PBMC was sequenced over ten immunoSEQ deep assay plates. The purified libraries were quantified using a Qubit 3.0 fluorometer, sized with a Bioanalyzer 2100, and then quantified again using the KAPA Library Quantification kit. A separate single-read 150-cycle Illumina NextSeq 550 flow cell was used to sequence each immunoSEQ 96-well plate. The authors' pipeline ran thus. Because only junctional sequences without quality scores were contained in the immunoSEQ output, filtering matching that applied to full-length reads could not be performed. To assign V/J genes and CDR3, sequences were annotated using PyIR, a Python wrapper for IgBLAST v1.9, with IMGT germline references. Reads with weak V/J assignments (E-value above 1e-6), missing CDR3, stop codons, out-of-frame junctions, or ambiguous translated residues were removed. A V3J clonotype was defined by an identical inferred V gene, J gene, and CDR3 amino acid sequence. Percentage overlap between repertoires was calculated by dividing the number of shared unique clonotypes by the size of the smaller repertoire. Repertoire richness was assessed with RTK rarefaction, the Chao1 estimator, and Recon v2.1 estimates of unobserved clonotypes. In TCRdb, the immuneACCESS table is reduced to in-frame sequences with V and J assigned. These tables do not hold every clone; where another copy was compared, an unresolved V gene accounts for under half, and the others remain unexplained. The V and J calls and clone size come from that table; D and trimming were worked out from the DNA. The sample has about 450,000 clones on record, around 80% of them singletons. 9.5% to 15% of the sample is taken by the ten largest.

The CDR3 measures 16 amino acids from cysteine to phenylalanine. Just the 48-base CDR3 DNA is kept, in frame starting at base 1. For CDR1 and CDR2, the germline V gene (reference sequence) lists MNHEY and SMNVEV. Trimming at the junction amounts to 8 bases on V and 3 bases on J, and the germline ends lie 19 bases apart. Healthy HIV-negative adults with no recently reported acute infections or vaccinations were included as donors. All donors were Caucasian adults living in Nashville, Tennessee, USA. In the unsorted samples, 90 million or so PBMCs were counted, and genomic DNA was extracted using the QIAamp DNA Blood Mini kit. Blood was obtained by leukapheresis, after which PBMCs were separated by Ficoll-Histopaque density gradient centrifugation and cryopreserved in liquid nitrogen vapor phase. Here is what the overall study found, with its caveats: The small number of donors limited the genetic and exposure-history diversity represented. Based on pairwise subsampling, the degree of clonotype sharing among donors was expected to be affected by sequencing depth. Sampling was restricted to blood, and TCR repertoires in tissues likely differ from the TCR repertoires found in blood.

Points on this clone: Its cognate antigen has yet to be identified. No clone much larger than this one lies a single base away; base qualities are absent.

This receptor was taken from a woman aged 40 to 49 in good health. Some clones in this sample may be carry-over from other donors' samples. The V gene is TRBV27 and the J gene is TRBJ2-2; the D gene assignment is ambiguous. Sequenced sample: PBMCs. The sequenced DNA is TGTGCCAGCGGACCCTGGACGACGTATCACACCGGGGAGCTGTTTTTT. Its amino acids are CASGPWTTYHTGELFF.